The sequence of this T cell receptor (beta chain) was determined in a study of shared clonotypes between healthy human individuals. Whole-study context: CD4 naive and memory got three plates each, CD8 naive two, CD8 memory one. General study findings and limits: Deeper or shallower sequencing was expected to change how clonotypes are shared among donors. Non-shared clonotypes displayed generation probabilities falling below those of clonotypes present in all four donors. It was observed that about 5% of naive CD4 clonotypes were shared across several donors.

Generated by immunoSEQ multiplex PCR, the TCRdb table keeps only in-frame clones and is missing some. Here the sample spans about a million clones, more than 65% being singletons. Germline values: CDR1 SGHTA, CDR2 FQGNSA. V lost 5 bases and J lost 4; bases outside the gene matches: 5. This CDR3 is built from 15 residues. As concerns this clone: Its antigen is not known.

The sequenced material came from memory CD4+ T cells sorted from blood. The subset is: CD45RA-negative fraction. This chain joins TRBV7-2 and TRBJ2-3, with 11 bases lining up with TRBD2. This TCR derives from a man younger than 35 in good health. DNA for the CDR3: TGTGCCAGCAGCGATAATAGCGGGGGGGCAGATACGCAGTATTTT. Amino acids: CASSDNSGGADTQYF.